The source of this T cell receptor (beta chain) is a study of control samples from healthy donors and cancer patients. The CDR3 has 15 amino acids. Per germline, CDR1 MNHNS and CDR2 SASEGT. With 2 bases removed from V and 5 bases from J, the gap between germline ends came to 12 bases. TCRdb keeps only in-frame clones here, not all; method: immunoSEQ multiplex PCR. The data show approximately 120,000 clones, about 92% seen once. The TCR originated in a man of 80 years or more with head and neck cancer. Sequencing was performed on PBMCs. The chain has TRBV6-1 and TRBJ1-4; no clear D. The chain's CDR3 is CASSETGIRNEKLFF. The CDR3 coding sequence is TGTGCCAGCAGTGAAACGGGGATCCGGAATGAAAAACTGTTTTTT.